This T cell receptor beta chain was retrieved from a study of blood T cells in healthy people across ages. General study results and limits: Unknown CMV status may confound age-related changes in expanded clones. Fewer expanded clones and more diversity marked long-lived versus aged donors.

Primed by a sample-barcoded 5' primer and a J-beta primer mix, a second PCR proceeded for 7 to 11 cycles. Using its own MiXCR run on the 5' RACE reads, TCRdb lists one record per CDR3 protein. The data contain 1.5 million to 2 million distinct CDR3 sequences, roughly 43% of them singletons. Those donating, healthy Caucasian individuals from Russia, were aged roughly 6 to 100. Staff drew around 10 milliliters of peripheral blood from each donor. In the case of this clonotype: Its antigen is unidentified.

This CDR3 region has 15 residues. The V end lost 2 bases, the J end lost 5 bases, and 15 bases lay between the germline ends. Sequencing was done on a sample of blood. The V gene is TRBV12-3 or TRBV12-4, the J gene TRBJ2-5; perhaps TRBD1 as D (5 bases). The TCR sequence derives from a human donor in good health. The CDR3 sequence is CASSLMGPPRETQYF. Here the CDR3 DNA reads TGTGCCAGCAGTTTAATGGGGCCACCCCGGGAGACCCAGTACTTC.